This T cell receptor (beta chain) is from a study of esophageal squamous cell carcinoma under preoperative chemotherapy (dated by TCRdb to between 2017 and 2018). For context, the study as a whole: In the study, TCR repertoires were profiled in both peripheral blood T cells and tumor-infiltrating lymphocytes. The study assessed how paclitaxel-nedaplatin chemotherapy affected T-cell receptor repertoires in patients with esophageal squamous cell carcinoma. The cohort comprised roughly 5 patients with primary esophageal squamous cell carcinoma. Repertoires from samples collected before paclitaxel-nedaplatin therapy were compared with repertoires from samples collected after the therapy.

In the paper's terms, the time point label means: after preoperative PTX-NDP chemotherapy. Paclitaxel-nedaplatin was administered to patients as preoperative chemotherapy before surgery. As concerns this clonotype: Its antigen is unknown. No clone much larger than this one lies a single base away; base qualities are absent.

The library was obtained by PCR. The sequencer listed for this sample is HiSeq X Ten. High-throughput sequencing was used to characterize the TCR repertoires. TCRdb itself trimmed the public reads at Q25 with fastp, ran MiXCR and retained productive beta chains. Every CDR3 protein is listed once, alongside the most common genes and DNA of its rows. Across this sample there are tens of thousands of distinct CDR3 sequences, with around 50% seen only once. The top ten constitute roughly 25% of the sample. Trimming removed 3 bases from V and 13 bases from J; the gene matches leave 19 bases unexplained. The germline V gene (reference sequence) provides CDR1 LNHDA and CDR2 SQIVND. The CDR3 runs 19 residues from the cysteine to the phenylalanine. Solely the CDR3 DNA is kept, with 57 bases framed from the first base. The full study reports these points: Only five patients with esophageal squamous cell carcinoma were analyzed, making for a small cohort. Paclitaxel-nedaplatin therapy induced immediate and substantial clonotype frequency changes, with contraction more likely among abundant clones than amplification. A significant increase in TCR diversity was observed in peripheral T cells after chemotherapy, whereas no such increase was observed in tumor-infiltrating lymphocytes. Tumor-infiltrating lymphocytes after treatment appeared to come partly from peripheral T cells migrating into the tumor, rather than solely from local clonal changes.

The TCR originated in a human donor with esophageal squamous cell carcinoma. The donor label of this sample is uncertain. This chain is built from TRBV19 and TRBJ2-1, with 15 bases matching TRBD2. The sample was collected from a patient given preoperative chemotherapy. For the CDR3, the sequence is CASSMGLAGGNLAKNIQFF. The sequence in DNA is TGTGCCAGTAGTATGGGACTAGCGGGGGGCAACCTAGCCAAAAACATTCAGTTCTTC. With the rest looked up from the reference TRBV19 and TRBJ2-1 genes rather than sequenced, the full variable domain is DGGITQSPKYLFRKEGQNVTLSCEQNLNHDAMYWYRQDPGQGLRLIYYSQIVNDFQKGDIAEGYSVSREKKESFPLTVTSAQKNPTAFYLCASSMGLAGGNLAKNIQFFGPGTRLTVL.